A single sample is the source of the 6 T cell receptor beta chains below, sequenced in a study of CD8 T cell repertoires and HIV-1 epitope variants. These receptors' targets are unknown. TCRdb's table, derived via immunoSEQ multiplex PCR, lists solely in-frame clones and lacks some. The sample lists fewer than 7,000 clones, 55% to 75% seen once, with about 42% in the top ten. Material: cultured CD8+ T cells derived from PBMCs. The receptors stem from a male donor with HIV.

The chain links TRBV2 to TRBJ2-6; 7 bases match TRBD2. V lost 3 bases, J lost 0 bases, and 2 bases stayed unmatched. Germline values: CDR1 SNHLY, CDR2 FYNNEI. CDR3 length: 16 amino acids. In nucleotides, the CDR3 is TGTGCCAGCAGTGACGGGACTACCTCTGGGGCCAACGTCCTGACTTTC. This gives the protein CASSDGTTSGANVLTF.

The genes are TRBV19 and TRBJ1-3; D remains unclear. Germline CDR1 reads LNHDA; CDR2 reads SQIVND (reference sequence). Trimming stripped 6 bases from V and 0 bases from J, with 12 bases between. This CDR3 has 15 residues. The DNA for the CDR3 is TGTGCCAGTAGCCTCGACGGCGACTCTGGAAACACCATATATTTT. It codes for CASSLDGDSGNTIYF.

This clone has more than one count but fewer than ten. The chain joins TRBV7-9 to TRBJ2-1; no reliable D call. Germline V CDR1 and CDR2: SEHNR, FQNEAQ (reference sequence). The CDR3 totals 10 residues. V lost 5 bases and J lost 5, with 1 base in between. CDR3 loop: CASSHNEQFF. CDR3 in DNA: TGTGCCAGCAGCCACAATGAGCAGTTCTTC. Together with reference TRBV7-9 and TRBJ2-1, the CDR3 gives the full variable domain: DTGVSQNPRHKITKRGQNVTFRCDPISEHNRLYWYRQTLGQGPEFLTYFQNEAQLEKSRLLSDRFSAERPKGSFSTLEIQRTEQGDSAMYLCASSHNEQFFGPGTRLTVL.

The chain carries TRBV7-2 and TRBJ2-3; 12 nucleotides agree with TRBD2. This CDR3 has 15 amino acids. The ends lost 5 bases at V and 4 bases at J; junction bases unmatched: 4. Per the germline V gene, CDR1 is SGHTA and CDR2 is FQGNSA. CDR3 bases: TGTGCCAGCAGCCCTAGCGGGGGGGCGGCAGATACGCAGTATTTT. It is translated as CASSPSGGAADTQYF.

The CDR3 loop is CASSSSGVNEQFF. CDR3 sequence (DNA): TGTGCCAGCAGTTCTTCAGGGGTCAATGAGCAGTTCTTC. The gene calls are TRBV6-6 and TRBJ2-1; D perhaps matches TRBD1 (6 bases). V dropped 4 bases and J dropped 6 bases, with 10 bases sitting between them. Germline V lookup: CDR1 MNHNY, CDR2 SVGAGI (reference sequence). The CDR3 has 13 amino acids.

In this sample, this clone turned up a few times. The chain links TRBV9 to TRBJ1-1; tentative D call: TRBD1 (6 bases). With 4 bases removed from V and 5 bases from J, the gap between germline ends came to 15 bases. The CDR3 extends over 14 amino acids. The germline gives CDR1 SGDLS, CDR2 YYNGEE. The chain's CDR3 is CASSPRGGSTEAFF. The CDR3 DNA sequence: TGTGCCAGCAGCCCTAGAGGGGGAAGTACTGAAGCTTTCTTT.